The 30 T cell receptor beta chains below all came from one sample that was sequenced in a study of blood T cell repertoires in COVID-19. Libraries were prepared by immunoSEQ multiplex PCR; TCRdb keeps only in-frame clonotypes and omits some of them. Of about 220,000 clones in the sample, 80% to 85% were seen once. Sequencing input: peripheral blood. These receptors came from a woman in her 30s who had recovered from COVID-19.

The chain employs TRBV5-5 and TRBJ2-2; D is ambiguous. The CDR3 covers 13 residues. The V end was cut by 3 bases, the J end by 6 bases, with 9 bases between. Germline V lookup: CDR1 SGHKS, CDR2 YYEKEE (reference sequence). CDR3 nucleotides: TGTGCCAGCAGCTCGTACACCGCCGGGGAGCTGTTTTTT. Its protein is CASSSYTAGELFF.

The gene calls are TRBV30 and TRBJ1-5; 7 positions agree with TRBD1. Germline V gene sequence: CDR1 GTSNPN, CDR2 SVGIG (reference sequence). The CDR3 runs 13 residues. Losses at the gene ends were 5 bases for V and 6 bases for J; bases not matched to a gene: 7. The CDR3 reads CAWEEGAGQPQHF. The CDR3 bases are TGTGCCTGGGAGGAGGGGGCAGGTCAGCCCCAGCATTTT.

In its sample, this clone was seen a few times. This chain uses TRBV7-9 with TRBJ2-3, with TRBD2 matching 8 bases. This CDR3 contains 12 residues. Germline V CDR1 and CDR2: SEHNR, FQNEAQ (reference sequence). Trimming cost V 11 bases and J 3 bases; bases outside gene matches: 4. The CDR3 loop reads CAGQRGTDTQYF. CDR3 DNA sequence: TGTGCCGGACAGCGGGGGACAGATACGCAGTATTTT.

The V gene is TRBV27, the J gene TRBJ1-2; possibly TRBD1 for D (6 bases). The CDR3 is made up of 15 amino acids. Germline V lookup: CDR1 MNHEY, CDR2 SMNVEV (reference sequence). Trimming cost V 0 bases and J 7 bases, with 15 bases left between them. The CDR3 protein is CASSLSPGGGGGYTF. The CDR3 nucleotides read TGTGCCAGCAGTTTATCGCCGGGAGGGGGTGGTGGCTACACCTTC.

The chain joins TRBV9 to TRBJ1-1; a possible D gene is TRBD1 (6 bases). Germline CDR1 is SGDLS and CDR2 is YYNGEE. CDR3 length: 16 amino acids. V lost 2 bases and J lost 1, with 15 bases in between. The chain's CDR3 is CASSVYAGGGNTEAFF. The CDR3 region has the DNA TGTGCCAGCAGCGTTTACGCGGGAGGGGGGAACACTGAAGCTTTCTTT.

The chain joins TRBV5-1 to TRBJ2-1; 7 bases agree with TRBD2. This CDR3 region has 14 residues. CDR1 SGHRS and CDR2 YFSETQ come from the germline V gene. J gave up 9 bases and V 2 bases, and 8 bases lay outside the gene matches. For the CDR3, the DNA is TGCGCCAGCAGCTTAAGGACTAGTCCCTCTGAGCAGTTCTTC. Encoded protein: CASSLRTSPSEQFF.

V usage is TRBV5-5 and J usage is TRBJ2-7; TRBD2 matches 7 bases. V shed 4 bases, J shed 2 bases, and the junction held 6 bases outside the gene matches. Germline CDR1 is SGHKS and CDR2 is YYEKEE (reference sequence). The length of the CDR3 is 14 residues. CDR3 sequence: CASSPRGEAYEQYF. The CDR3 DNA reads as TGTGCCAGCAGCCCTCGGGGGGAAGCCTACGAGCAGTACTTC.

The chain has TRBV11-3 and TRBJ2-1; D is ambiguous. This CDR3 is built from 16 residues. Germline V lookup: CDR1 SGHNT, CDR2 YENEEA. V was clipped by 0 bases and J by 6 bases, with 15 bases between them. This CDR3 reads CASSLDSALVGNEQFF. In nucleotides, the CDR3 is TGTGCCAGCAGCTTAGATTCGGCGCTAGTAGGCAATGAGCAGTTCTTC.

There are a few counts of this clone. This sequence joins TRBV5-1 and TRBJ2-1; D perhaps matches TRBD2 (6 bases). The CDR3 covers 18 residues. Per the germline V gene, CDR1 is SGHRS and CDR2 is YFSETQ. Trimming shortened V by 1 base and J by 4 bases, and 21 bases separated the two germline ends. In DNA form, the CDR3 reads TGCGCCAGCAGCTTGAGGGGAAGGTTGCCGGGAGATTACAATGAGCAGTTCTTC. Translating it yields CASSLRGRLPGDYNEQFF.

In the case of this clone: A junction end diverges from the germline sequence, so it may reflect a read error. V usage is TRBV4-1 and J usage is TRBJ1-2; TRBD1 matches 7 bases. Looked up from germline, CDR1 is MGHRA and CDR2 is YSYEKL. CDR3 size: 12 residues. The CDR3 loop is CASSQDRQGVMF. Here the CDR3 DNA reads TGCGCCAGCAGCCAAGATCGACAGGGAGTTATGTTC.

The chain uses TRBV13 and TRBJ2-3; 12 nucleotides align to TRBD2. The CDR3 extends over 18 amino acids. Per the germline V gene, CDR1 is PRHDT and CDR2 is FYEKMQ (reference sequence). The V segment lost 5 bases and the J segment 2 bases; nucleotides outside the gene matches: 11. The CDR3 spells CASSQGRLAGGPTDTQYF. The CDR3, as DNA: TGTGCCAGCAGCCAAGGCCGGCTAGCGGGAGGGCCCACAGATACGCAGTATTTT. The variable domain in full, completed from reference TRBV13 and TRBJ2-3, reads AAGVIQSPRHLIKEKRETATLKCYPIPRHDTVYWYQQGPGQDPQFLISFYEKMQSDKGSIPDRFSAQQFSDYHSELNMSSLELGDSALYFCASSQGRLAGGPTDTQYFGPGTRLTVL.

V usage is TRBV19 and J usage is TRBJ2-1; 11 bases align to TRBD1. With 10 bases clipped from V and 6 bases from J, the junction kept 14 bases outside the gene matches. CDR3 length equals 16 residues. Germline-derived CDR1 and CDR2 are LNHDA and SQIVND (reference sequence). CDR3: CATRGLGQGAFNEQFF. CDR3 in DNA: TGTGCCACAAGGGGACTCGGACAGGGGGCCTTCAATGAGCAGTTCTTC. Full variable domain (rest looked up from reference TRBV19 and TRBJ2-1): DGGITQSPKYLFRKEGQNVTLSCEQNLNHDAMYWYRQDPGQGLRLIYYSQIVNDFQKGDIAEGYSVSREKKESFPLTVTSAQKNPTAFYLCATRGLGQGAFNEQFFGPGTRLTVL.

In DNA form, the CDR3 reads TGCGCCAGCAGTGAGCTTACAGGGGCCCCCGATGAGCAGTTCTTC. Its protein product is CASSELTGAPDEQFF. This chain uses TRBV10-2 with TRBJ2-1, with 7 bases fitting TRBD1. Germline V gives CDR1 WSHSY, CDR2 SAAADI. Trimming took 2 bases from V and 8 from J; bases not matched to a gene: 9. This CDR3 has 15 amino acids.

The CDR3 sequence: CASSTGQGRGEAFF. As DNA, the CDR3 is TGTGCCAGCAGTACGGGACAGGGGCGAGGGGAAGCTTTCTTT. The genes are TRBV2 and TRBJ1-1; 10 bases agree with TRBD1. This CDR3 region has 14 residues. Germline values: CDR1 SNHLY, CDR2 FYNNEI. The ends lost 5 bases at V and 8 bases at J; junction bases unmatched: 8.

CDR3 sequence (DNA): TGCGCCAGCAGCTTGGAGCGACTAGCGGGAGGGAGCTCCTACGAGCAGTACTTC. The encoded protein is CASSLERLAGGSSYEQYF. The chain links TRBV5-1 to TRBJ2-7; 14 positions match TRBD2. Germline V gene data show CDR1 as SGHRS and CDR2 as YFSETQ. The CDR3 consists of 18 residues. Trimming cost V 0 bases and J 0 bases; bases outside gene matches: 5.

This sequence joins TRBV10-3 and TRBJ2-7, with 8 bases matching TRBD1. J gave up 0 bases and V 8 bases, and 9 bases lay outside the gene matches. The CDR3 is 15 residues long. Germline V gene lookup returns CDR1 ENHRY and CDR2 SYGVKD. CDR3 loop: CAILLDRGDSYEQYF. The CDR3 region has the DNA TGTGCCATCCTTTTAGACAGGGGCGACTCCTACGAGCAGTACTTC.

The chain joins TRBV18 to TRBJ1-6; TRBD1 aligns across 9 bases. The CDR3 runs 16 residues. Germline V lookup: CDR1 KGHSH, CDR2 LQKENI. V was pared by 6 bases and J by 7 bases, with 10 bases of the junction left unmatched. The CDR3 loop reads CASSRDRDRDNSPLHF. Written as DNA, the CDR3 is TGTGCCAGCTCGCGAGACCGGGACAGGGACAATTCACCCCTCCACTTT.

This clone was recorded a few times. The V and J genes are TRBV12-5 and TRBJ2-2; the D gene is possibly TRBD1 (6 bases). Germline CDR1 LGHNT, CDR2 FRNRAP. The V gene lost 1 base and the J gene lost 4 bases, with 10 bases spanning the gap. CDR3 length: 15 residues. CDR3 loop: CASGLAHRATGELFF. Written as DNA, the CDR3 is TGTGCTAGTGGTTTGGCTCACAGGGCCACCGGGGAGCTGTTTTTT.

The chain links TRBV15 to TRBJ2-2; D is possibly TRBD2 (6 bases). Trimming pared 1 base from V and 2 bases from J, leaving 14 bases between. CDR1 is LNHNV and CDR2 is YYDKDF in the germline V gene (reference sequence). The CDR3 is made up of 17 amino acids. CDR3 residues: CATSRGRAETNTGELFF. The CDR3 DNA reads TGTGCCACCAGCAGAGGGAGGGCCGAAACAAACACCGGGGAGCTGTTTTTT.

The V gene is TRBV28, the J gene TRBJ2-5, with 9 bases lining up with TRBD2. Germline trimming cut 7 bases from V and 1 base from J; bases unmatched to any gene: 10. The CDR3 is made up of 16 amino acids. The V gene's germline CDR1 is MDHEN and CDR2 SYDVKM. The CDR3 spells CASISMTSGPQETQYF. In DNA form, the CDR3 reads TGTGCCAGCATCTCTATGACTAGCGGACCCCAAGAGACCCAGTACTTC.

The chain is built from TRBV28 and TRBJ2-5, with 7 bases identical to TRBD1. The CDR3 contains 14 residues. Germline CDR1 reads MDHEN; CDR2 reads SYDVKM. V shed 8 bases, J shed 2 bases, and the junction held 8 bases outside the gene matches. The CDR3 region has the DNA TGTGCCAGCTGGGAGACAGGGATTCAAGAGACCCAGTACTTC. Translation: CASWETGIQETQYF. Together with reference TRBV28 and TRBJ2-5, the CDR3 gives the full variable domain: DVKVTQSSRYLVKRTGEKVFLECVQDMDHENMFWYRQDPGLGLRLIYFSYDVKMKEKGDIPEGYSVSREKKERFSLILESASTNQTSMYLCASWETGIQETQYFGPGTRLLVL.

The V and J genes are TRBV19 and TRBJ1-1; D gene uncertain. The CDR3 covers 13 residues. V was pared by 5 bases and J by 0 bases, with 7 bases between. The germline V gene has CDR1 LNHDA and CDR2 SQIVND (reference sequence). The CDR3 reads CASSQFLNTEAFF. The CDR3 DNA is TGTGCCAGTAGTCAGTTTCTGAACACTGAAGCTTTCTTT.

V gene TRBV30 combines with J gene TRBJ1-5, with TRBD1 identical over 7 bases. The CDR3 is 15 residues long. From germline, CDR1 is GTSNPN and CDR2 SVGIG (reference sequence). V was pared by 3 bases and J by 2 bases, with 7 bases of the junction left unmatched. CDR3: CAWRLTGAGNQPQHF. CDR3 sequence (DNA): TGTGCCTGGAGGTTAACAGGGGCTGGCAATCAGCCCCAGCATTTT.

This clone was detected only a few times. The chain has TRBV19 and TRBJ1-2; the D gene is possibly TRBD1 (5 bases). CDR1 and CDR2 from the germline V gene are LNHDA and SQIVND (reference sequence). V was clipped by 3 bases and J by 4 bases, with 12 bases between them. The CDR3 is made up of 14 amino acids. In DNA, the CDR3 is TGTGCCAGTAGTATCGACAGACCTAGCTATGGCTACACCTTC. Protein: CASSIDRPSYGYTF.

This clone was seen many times. The genes are TRBV28 and TRBJ2-3; D gene uncertain. The CDR3 totals 15 residues. Trimming removed 6 bases from V and 0 bases from J, with 13 bases in between. Germline CDR1 is MDHEN and CDR2 is SYDVKM. The CDR3 loop is CASSRYTPSTDTQYF. The CDR3 coding sequence is TGTGCCAGCAGCCGGTATACCCCTAGCACAGATACGCAGTATTTT.

The CDR3 DNA reads TGCGCCAGCGTCGGACTAGCGGGGGAGACCCAGTACTTC. Amino acid sequence: CASVGLAGETQYF. The chain has TRBV5-1 and TRBJ2-5, with 12 bases matching TRBD2. Germline V gives CDR1 SGHRS, CDR2 YFSETQ. V lost 7 bases to trimming and J lost 5 bases; unmatched junction nucleotides: 3. The CDR3 runs to 13 residues.

This chain uses TRBV11-2 with TRBJ2-1; 8 bases fit TRBD2. After removal of 5 bases from V and 6 bases from J, the junction contained 6 bases not matched to a gene. The CDR3 runs to 14 residues. The germline V gene encodes CDR1 SGHAT and CDR2 FQNNGV. As DNA, the CDR3 is TGTGCCAGCAGCCCACCGGGGGGGGCCAATGAGCAGTTCTTC. It translates to CASSPPGGANEQFF.

This clone was observed once. At one end the junction does not follow the germline gene, possibly because of a read error. J is TRBJ2-1 and V is TRBV6-6; 11 bases map to TRBD2. This CDR3 spans 12 amino acids. Germline lookup yields CDR1 MNHNY and CDR2 SVGAGI (reference sequence). CDR3: CASSRGLAAGVF. CDR3 nucleotide sequence: TGTGCCAGCAGTCGGGGACTAGCGGCGGGGGTCTTC.

This clone is a singleton in its sample. The rearrangement uses TRBV5-5 and TRBJ2-7, with D possibly matching TRBD2 (6 bases). V lost 5 bases, J lost 6 bases, and 21 bases lay in between. Germline lookup yields CDR1 SGHKS and CDR2 YYEKEE (reference sequence). The CDR3 sequence is 15 residues long. CDR3 amino acids: CASSSWLASGVEQYF. The CDR3 bases are TGTGCCAGCAGTTCATGGCTAGCGTCGGGTGTCGAGCAGTACTTC.

Concerning this clone: The identical CDR3 is also encoded by other nucleotide sequences in the sample. J is TRBJ2-1 and V is TRBV7-3, with a possible D match to TRBD2 (6 bases). This CDR3 contains 15 residues. Trimming removed 2 bases at V and 2 bases at J, with 10 bases between. Germline V gives CDR1 SGHTA, CDR2 FQGTGA. This chain's CDR3 is CASSLGGNPYNEQFF. The CDR3 nucleotides read TGTGCCAGCAGCTTAGGGGGGAATCCCTACAATGAGCAGTTCTTC.